This record covers a single TCR beta chain. The data are from a study of beta chain features in type 1 diabetes. CDR3 size: 13 residues. V was clipped by 5 bases and J by 0 bases, with 7 bases between them. Germline V CDR1 and CDR2: MNHEY, SMNVEV (reference sequence). Sequencing targeted expressed TCRB transcripts, as all isolated RNA had been reverse transcribed. The repertoire was sequenced with immunoSEQ multiplex PCR; TCRdb's copy has only in-frame clones and lacks some. The sample lists about 470,000 clones; about 30% were seen once. The source material was naive CD4+ T cells from blood. The source is a man aged 18-30 years in good health. The chain has TRBV27 and TRBJ1-1; D is uncertain. In DNA, the CDR3 is TGTGCCAGCAGTGGACTGATGAACACTGAAGCTTTCTTT. This gives the protein CASSGLMNTEAFF.